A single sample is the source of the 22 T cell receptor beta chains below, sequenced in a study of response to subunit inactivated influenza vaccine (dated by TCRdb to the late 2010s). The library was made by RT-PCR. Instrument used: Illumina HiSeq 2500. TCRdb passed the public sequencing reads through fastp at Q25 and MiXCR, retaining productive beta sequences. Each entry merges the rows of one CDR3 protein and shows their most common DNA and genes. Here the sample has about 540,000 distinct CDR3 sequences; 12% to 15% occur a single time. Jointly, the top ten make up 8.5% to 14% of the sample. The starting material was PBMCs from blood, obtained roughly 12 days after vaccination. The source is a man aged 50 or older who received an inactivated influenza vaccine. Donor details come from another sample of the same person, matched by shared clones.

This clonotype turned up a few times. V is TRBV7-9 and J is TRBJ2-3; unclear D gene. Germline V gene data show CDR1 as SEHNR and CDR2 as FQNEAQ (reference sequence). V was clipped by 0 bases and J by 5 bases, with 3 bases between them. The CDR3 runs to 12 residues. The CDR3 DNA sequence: TGTGCCAGCAGCTTAGCGCAAGATACGCAGTATTTT. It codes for CASSLAQDTQYF. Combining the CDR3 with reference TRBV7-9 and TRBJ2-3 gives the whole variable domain DTGVSQNPRHKITKRGQNVTFRCDPISEHNRLYWYRQTLGQGPEFLTYFQNEAQLEKSRLLSDRFSAERPKGSFSTLEIQRTEQGDSAMYLCASSLAQDTQYFGPGTRLTVL.

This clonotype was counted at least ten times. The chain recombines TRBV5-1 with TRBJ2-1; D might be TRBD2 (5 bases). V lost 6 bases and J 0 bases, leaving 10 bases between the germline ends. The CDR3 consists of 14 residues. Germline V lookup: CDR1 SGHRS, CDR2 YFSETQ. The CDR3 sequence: CASNPDSSYNEQFF. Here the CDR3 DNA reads TGCGCCAGCAATCCGGACTCCTCCTACAATGAGCAGTTCTTC.

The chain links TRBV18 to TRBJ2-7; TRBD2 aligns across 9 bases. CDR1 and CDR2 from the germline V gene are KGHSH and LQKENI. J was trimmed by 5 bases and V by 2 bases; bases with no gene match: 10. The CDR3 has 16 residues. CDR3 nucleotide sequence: TGTGCCAGCTCACCATTCATTAGCGGGAGTTCCCACGAGCAGTACTTC. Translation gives CASSPFISGSSHEQYF.

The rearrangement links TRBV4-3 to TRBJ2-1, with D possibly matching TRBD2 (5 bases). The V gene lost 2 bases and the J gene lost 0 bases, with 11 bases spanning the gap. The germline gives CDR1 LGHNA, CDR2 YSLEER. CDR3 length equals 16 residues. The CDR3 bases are TGCGCCAGCAGCCAAATCTCCGGGAACTCCTACAATGAGCAGTTCTTC. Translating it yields CASSQISGNSYNEQFF.

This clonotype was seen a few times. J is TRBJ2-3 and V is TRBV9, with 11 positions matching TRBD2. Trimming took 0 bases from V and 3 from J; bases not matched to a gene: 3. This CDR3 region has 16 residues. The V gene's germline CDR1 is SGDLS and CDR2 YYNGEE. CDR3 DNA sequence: TGTGCCAGCAGCGTAGCGTGGACTAGCGGGACAGATACGCAGTATTTT. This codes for CASSVAWTSGTDTQYF.

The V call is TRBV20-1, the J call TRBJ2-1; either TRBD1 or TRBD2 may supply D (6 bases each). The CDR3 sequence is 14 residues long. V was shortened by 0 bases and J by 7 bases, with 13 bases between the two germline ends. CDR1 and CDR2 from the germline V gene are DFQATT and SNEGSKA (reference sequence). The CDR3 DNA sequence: TGCAGTGCTAGAGATCCTGGGGGGCTGAATGAGCAGTTCTTC. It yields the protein CSARDPGGLNEQFF.

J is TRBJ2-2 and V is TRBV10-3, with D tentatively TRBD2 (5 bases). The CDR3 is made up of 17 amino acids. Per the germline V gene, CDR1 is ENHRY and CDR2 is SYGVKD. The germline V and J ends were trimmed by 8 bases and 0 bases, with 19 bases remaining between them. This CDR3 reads CAISPGIGNANTGELFF. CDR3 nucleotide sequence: TGTGCCATCTCCCCAGGCATCGGGAACGCGAACACCGGGGAGCTGTTTTTT.

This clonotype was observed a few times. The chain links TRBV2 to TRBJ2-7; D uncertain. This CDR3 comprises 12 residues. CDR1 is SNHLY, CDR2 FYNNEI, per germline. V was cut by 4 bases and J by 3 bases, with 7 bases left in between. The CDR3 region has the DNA TGTGCCAGCAGTGTTGCCCACTACGAGCAGTACTTC. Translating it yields CASSVAHYEQYF. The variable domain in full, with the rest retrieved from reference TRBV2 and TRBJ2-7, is EPEVTQTPSHQVTQMGQEVILRCVPISNHLYFYWYRQILGQKVEFLVSFYNNEISEKSEIFDDQFSVERPDGSNFTLKIRSTKLEDSAMYFCASSVAHYEQYFGPGTRLTVT.

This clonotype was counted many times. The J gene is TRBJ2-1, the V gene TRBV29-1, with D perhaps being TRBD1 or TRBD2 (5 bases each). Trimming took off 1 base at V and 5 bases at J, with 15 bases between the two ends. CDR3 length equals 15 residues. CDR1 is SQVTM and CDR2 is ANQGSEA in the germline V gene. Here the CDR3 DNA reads TGCAGCGTTGAAGTCTCCGGGACGTCGCACAATGAGCAGTTCTTC. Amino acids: CSVEVSGTSHNEQFF.

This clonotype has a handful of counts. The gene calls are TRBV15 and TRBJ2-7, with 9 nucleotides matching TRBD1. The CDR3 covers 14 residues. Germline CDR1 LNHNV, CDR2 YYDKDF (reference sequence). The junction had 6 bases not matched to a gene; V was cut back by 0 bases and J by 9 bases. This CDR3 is CATSRDRTGERQYF. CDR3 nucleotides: TGTGCCACCAGCAGAGATAGGACAGGGGAACGGCAGTACTTC.

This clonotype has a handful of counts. CDR3 nucleotides: TGTGCCAGCAGCTTAGAAACAGAGATGAACACTGAAGCTTTCTTT. Its protein is CASSLETEMNTEAFF. The chain recombines TRBV7-6 with TRBJ1-1, with D hard to call. Germline lookup yields CDR1 SGHVS and CDR2 FNYEAQ. CDR3 length: 15 amino acids. V dropped 1 base and J dropped 0 bases, with 9 bases sitting between them.

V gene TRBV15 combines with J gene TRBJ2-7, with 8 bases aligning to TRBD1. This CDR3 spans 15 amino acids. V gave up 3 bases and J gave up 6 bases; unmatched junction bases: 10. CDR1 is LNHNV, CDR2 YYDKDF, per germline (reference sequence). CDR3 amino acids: CATSRRSAGGSEQYF. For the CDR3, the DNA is TGTGCCACCAGCAGGAGGTCGGCAGGGGGCAGCGAGCAGTACTTC. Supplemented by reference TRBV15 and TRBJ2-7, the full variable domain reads DAMVIQNPRYQVTQFGKPVTLSCSQTLNHNVMYWYQQKSSQAPKLLFHYYDKDFNNEADTPDNFQSRRPNTSFCFLDIRSPGLGDTAMYLCATSRRSAGGSEQYFGPGTRLTVT.

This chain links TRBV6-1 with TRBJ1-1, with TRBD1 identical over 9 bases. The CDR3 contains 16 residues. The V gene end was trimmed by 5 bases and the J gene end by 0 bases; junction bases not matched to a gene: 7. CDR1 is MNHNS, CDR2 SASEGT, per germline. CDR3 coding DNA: TGTGCCAGCAGTCAACGGACAGGGGCGATGAACACTGAAGCTTTCTTT. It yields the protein CASSQRTGAMNTEAFF.

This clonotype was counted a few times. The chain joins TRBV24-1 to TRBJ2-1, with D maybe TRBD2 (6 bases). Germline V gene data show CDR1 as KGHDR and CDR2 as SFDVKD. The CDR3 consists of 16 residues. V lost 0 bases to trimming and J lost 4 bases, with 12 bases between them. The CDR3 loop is CATSDLGGQGYNEQFF. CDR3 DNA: TGTGCCACCAGTGATTTGGGAGGGCAGGGTTACAATGAGCAGTTCTTC.

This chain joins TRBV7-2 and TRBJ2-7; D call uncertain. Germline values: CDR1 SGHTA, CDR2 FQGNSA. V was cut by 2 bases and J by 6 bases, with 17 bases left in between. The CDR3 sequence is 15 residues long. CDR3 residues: CASSLSGRVPPEQYF. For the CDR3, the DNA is TGTGCCAGCAGCTTAAGTGGGCGAGTCCCCCCCGAGCAGTACTTC.

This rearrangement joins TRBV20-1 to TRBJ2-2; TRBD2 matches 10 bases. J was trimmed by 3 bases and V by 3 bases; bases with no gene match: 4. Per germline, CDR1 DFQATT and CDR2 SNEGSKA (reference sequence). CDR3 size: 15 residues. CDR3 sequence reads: CSARSGGAYTGELFF. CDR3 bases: TGCAGTGCTAGGAGCGGGGGGGCGTACACCGGGGAGCTGTTTTTT.

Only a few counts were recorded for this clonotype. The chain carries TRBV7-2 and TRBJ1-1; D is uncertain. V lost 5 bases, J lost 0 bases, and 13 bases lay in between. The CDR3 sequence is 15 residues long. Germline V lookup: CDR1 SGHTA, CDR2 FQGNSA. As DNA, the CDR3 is TGTGCCAGCAGCCGTCAGGTCTCCATGAACACTGAAGCTTTCTTT. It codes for CASSRQVSMNTEAFF.

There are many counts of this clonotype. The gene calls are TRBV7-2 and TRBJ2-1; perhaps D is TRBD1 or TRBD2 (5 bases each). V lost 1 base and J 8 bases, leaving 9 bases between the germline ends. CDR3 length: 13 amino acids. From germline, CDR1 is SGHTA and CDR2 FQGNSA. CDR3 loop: CASSLVVGDEQFF. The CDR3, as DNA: TGTGCCAGCAGCTTAGTTGTGGGGGATGAGCAGTTCTTC.

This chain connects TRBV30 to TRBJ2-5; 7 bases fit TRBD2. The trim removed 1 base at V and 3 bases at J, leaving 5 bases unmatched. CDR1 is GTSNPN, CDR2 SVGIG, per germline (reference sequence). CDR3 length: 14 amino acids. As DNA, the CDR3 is TGTGCCTGGAGTGGGGGCGGGGGAGAAGAGACCCAGTACTTC. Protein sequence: CAWSGGGGEETQYF.

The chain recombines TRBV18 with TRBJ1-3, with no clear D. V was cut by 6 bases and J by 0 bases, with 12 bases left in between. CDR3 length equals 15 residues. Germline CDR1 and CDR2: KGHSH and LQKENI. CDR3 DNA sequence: TGTGCCAGCTCTCCCGACGGGAGCTCTGGAAACACCATATATTTT. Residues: CASSPDGSSGNTIYF.

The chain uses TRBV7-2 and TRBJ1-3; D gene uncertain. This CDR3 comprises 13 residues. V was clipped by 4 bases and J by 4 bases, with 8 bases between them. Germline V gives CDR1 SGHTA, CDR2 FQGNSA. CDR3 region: CASSSLNGNTIYF. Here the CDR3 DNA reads TGTGCCAGCAGCTCCCTGAACGGAAACACCATATATTTT. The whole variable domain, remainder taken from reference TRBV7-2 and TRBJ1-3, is GAGVSQSPSNKVTEKGKDVELRCDPISGHTALYWYRQSLGQGLEFLIYFQGNSAPDKSGLPSDRFSAERTGGSVSTLTIQRTQQEDSAVYLCASSSLNGNTIYFGEGSWLTVV.

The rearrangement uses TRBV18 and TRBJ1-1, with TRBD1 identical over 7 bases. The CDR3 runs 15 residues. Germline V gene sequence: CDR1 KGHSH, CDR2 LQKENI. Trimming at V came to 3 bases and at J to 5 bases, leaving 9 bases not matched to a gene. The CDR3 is CASSPRQGVGTEAFF. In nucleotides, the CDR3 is TGTGCCAGCTCACCCCGACAGGGTGTTGGGACTGAAGCTTTCTTT.